A selection of T cell receptor beta chains follows, all from one sample in a study of glioma-infiltrating T cells after dendritic cell vaccination. Only in-frame clones appear in the TCRdb table, and some are missing; sequencing was by immunoSEQ multiplex PCR. The data contain approximately 91,000 clones, over 75% of them singletons. The source material was blood, sampled after dendritic cell vaccination. Receptor source: a human donor with glioblastoma. CDR3s include the opening cysteine and the closing phenylalanine or tryptophan. The D gene is left open where the match is weak.

J gene,V gene,D gene,CDR3 protein
TRBJ1-2,TRBV6-6,TRBD1,CASNPRDRDRYGYTF
TRBJ1-1,TRBV10-3,-,CAISESMRAEAFF
TRBJ2-1,TRBV25-1,-,CASSELVRNEQFF
TRBJ2-3,TRBV4-2,TRBD2,CASSRTSGRAPDTQYF
TRBJ2-7,TRBV5-1,TRBD2,CASGRGGGAYEQYF
TRBJ2-7,TRBV5-4,TRBD1,CASSLTGGGDEQYF
TRBJ1-2,TRBV6-5,-,CASINRRGYGYTF
TRBJ1-1,TRBV2,-,CASINRDANTEAFF
TRBJ2-1,TRBV5-1,-,CASSLGGTSNEQFF
TRBJ2-1,TRBV9,-,CASSPRTAPGYNEQFF
TRBJ1-1,TRBV5-1,-,CASSPYTGTNTEAFF
TRBJ2-7,TRBV10-3,-,CAISELNAAGPEQYF
TRBJ1-6,TRBV7-9,-,CASSLVPRQDPNSPLHF
TRBJ2-2,TRBV5-1,TRBD1,CASRQGADTGELFF
TRBJ2-1,TRBV19,-,CASSISGEQFF
TRBJ1-6,TRBV27,TRBD1,CASSLSGTGGSPLHF
TRBJ1-4,TRBV4-2,-,CASSQRGGGAGEKLFF
TRBJ2-1,TRBV7-9,TRBD2,CAGQGWQLAGTSEQFF
TRBJ2-7,TRBV6-5,-,CASSYSVASSYEQYF
TRBJ2-3,TRBV25-1,TRBD1,CASSDGQGADTQYF
TRBJ2-1,TRBV7-9,TRBD1,CASSLVLGQVHNEQFF
TRBJ1-2,TRBV10-3,-,CAISGGNYGYTF